The present TCR beta chain was sequenced within a study of post-analysis software for immune sequencing data. Study-level results: There were five or six TRBV segments more frequent in patients than controls, and TRBV5-6, TRBV5-1 and TRBV20-1 were among them.

The V end was cut by 2 bases, the J end by 7 bases, with 8 bases between. Germline V gene data show CDR1 as MNHNS and CDR2 as SASEGT. This CDR3 region has 12 residues. Note on this clonotype: The antigen remains unidentified.

Researchers reported that TCR beta cDNA libraries carried unique molecular identifiers. TCRdb re-called the PCR reads through MiXCR, storing one row per CDR3 protein. Among hundreds of thousands of distinct CDR3 sequences listed, 40% to 55% were seen once. This chain joins TRBV6-1 and TRBJ1-1; possible D gene TRBD1, 6 bases. Sequencing input: blood. The sequence came from a girl aged 5 to 17 with multiple sclerosis. The CDR3: CASSEMTGEAFF. Here the CDR3 DNA reads TGTGCCAGCAGTGAAATGACAGGTGAAGCTTTCTTT.